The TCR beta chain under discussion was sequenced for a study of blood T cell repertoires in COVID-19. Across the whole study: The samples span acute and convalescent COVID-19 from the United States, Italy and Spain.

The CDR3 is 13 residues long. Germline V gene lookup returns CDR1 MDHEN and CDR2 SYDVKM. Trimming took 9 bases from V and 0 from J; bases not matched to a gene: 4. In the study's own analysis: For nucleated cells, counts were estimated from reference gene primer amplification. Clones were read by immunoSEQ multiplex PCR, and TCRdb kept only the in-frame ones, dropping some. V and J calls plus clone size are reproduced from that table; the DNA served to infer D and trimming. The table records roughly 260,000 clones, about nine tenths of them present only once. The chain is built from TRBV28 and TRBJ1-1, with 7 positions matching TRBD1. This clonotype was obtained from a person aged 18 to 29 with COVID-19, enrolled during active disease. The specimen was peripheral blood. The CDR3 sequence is CASGQDMNTEAFF. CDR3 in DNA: TGTGCCAGTGGACAGGACATGAACACTGAAGCTTTCTTT.